The 15 T cell receptor beta chains in this list originate from one sample, sequenced in a study of T cell responses to AZD1222 COVID-19 vaccine. TCRdb's table, derived via immunoSEQ multiplex PCR, lists solely in-frame clones and lacks some. The sample includes some 130,000 clones, around 93% of them seen just once. Sequenced material: peripheral blood, taken on day 0 of AZD1222 vaccination. These receptors were taken from an adult in good health.

The chain employs TRBV20-1 and TRBJ2-3; 10 nucleotides agree with TRBD2. In germline, CDR1 is DFQATT, CDR2 SNEGSKA (reference sequence). This CDR3 spans 13 amino acids. With V trimmed by 3 bases and J by 4 bases, 1 base remained unmatched. The CDR3 DNA follows: TGCAGTGCTAGTAGCGGGGGGCCAGATACGCAGTATTTT. It is translated as CSASSGGPDTQYF.

The V and J genes are TRBV7-9 and TRBJ1-2; D not resolved. The CDR3 totals 15 residues. Trimming took 6 bases from V and 0 from J, leaving 14 bases between them. Germline V lookup: CDR1 SEHNR, CDR2 FQNEAQ (reference sequence). The CDR3 sequence: CASSLDWGANYGYTF. DNA for the CDR3: TGTGCCAGCAGTTTGGACTGGGGAGCTAACTATGGCTACACCTTC.

This clone has a single count. This chain uses TRBV11-2 with TRBJ1-4; 8 bases agree with TRBD1. CDR1 is SGHAT and CDR2 is FQNNGV in the germline V gene. Trimming at V came to 5 bases and at J to 8 bases, leaving 16 bases not matched to a gene. The CDR3 is made up of 17 amino acids. CDR3 region: CASSAHLGQGEEEKLFF. In DNA, the CDR3 is TGTGCCAGCAGCGCGCACCTCGGACAGGGCGAGGAGGAAAAACTGTTTTTT. Full variable domain (missing parts from reference TRBV11-2 and TRBJ1-4): EAGVAQSPRYKIIEKRQSVAFWCNPISGHATLYWYQQILGQGPKLLIQFQNNGVVDDSQLPKDRFSAERLKGVDSTLKIQPAKLEDSAVYLCASSAHLGQGEEEKLFFGSGTQLSVL.

J is TRBJ1-5 and V is TRBV28; D might be TRBD1 (6 bases). The CDR3 covers 16 residues. V lost 6 bases and J lost 4, with 19 bases in between. Germline CDR1 reads MDHEN; CDR2 reads SYDVKM. CDR3 sequence: CASSDEGEGPNQPQHF. The CDR3 DNA reads TGTGCCAGCAGCGACGAGGGGGAGGGTCCGAATCAGCCCCAGCATTTT.

The CDR3 nucleotides are TGTGCCAGCAGACCTCGACAGGGGATACGATTGGGTGGCTACACCTTC. Translation: CASRPRQGIRLGGYTF. This chain uses TRBV7-2 with TRBJ1-2; 8 nucleotides agree with TRBD1. This CDR3 is built from 16 residues. V was pared by 6 bases and J by 7 bases, with 16 bases of the junction left unmatched. Germline CDR1 SGHTA, CDR2 FQGNSA.

The V gene is TRBV7-9, the J gene TRBJ1-3; D not certain. Germline CDR1 reads SEHNR; CDR2 reads FQNEAQ (reference sequence). The V gene lost 3 bases and the J gene lost 4 bases, with 10 bases spanning the gap. The CDR3 is 14 residues long. CDR3 sequence reads: CASSLWGRGNTIYF. The CDR3 DNA sequence: TGTGCCAGCAGCTTGTGGGGTAGAGGAAACACCATATATTTT.

The chain recombines TRBV10-3 with TRBJ1-6; D not resolved. V lost 8 bases and J lost 5, with 13 bases in between. Germline V gene lookup returns CDR1 ENHRY and CDR2 SYGVKD. The CDR3 has 14 residues. The CDR3 nucleotides read TGTGCCATCGGGAGAAGCCTCGATAATTCACCCCTCCACTTT. Protein product: CAIGRSLDNSPLHF.

The chain carries TRBV4-1 and TRBJ1-4; D is unresolved. In germline, CDR1 is MGHRA, CDR2 YSYEKL. The CDR3 sequence is 15 residues long. V shed 1 base and J shed 7 bases, with 13 bases lying between them. The CDR3 nucleotides read TGCGCCAGCAGCCAAGTGCAGGCGATTCCTGAAAAACTGTTTTTT. It encodes CASSQVQAIPEKLFF.

The rearrangement joins TRBV4-3 to TRBJ2-1; D remains ambiguous. This CDR3 region has 15 residues. V was cut by 1 base and J by 0 bases, with 7 bases left in between. Germline V gene lookup returns CDR1 LGHNA and CDR2 YSLEER. CDR3 residues: CASSQVPTSYNEQFF. CDR3 nucleotide sequence: TGCGCCAGCAGCCAAGTTCCAACCTCCTACAATGAGCAGTTCTTC.

The chain joins TRBV6-1 to TRBJ1-5; D is possibly TRBD1 (5 bases). This CDR3 is built from 14 residues. Looked up from germline, CDR1 is MNHNS and CDR2 is SASEGT. Trimming removed 7 bases from V and 6 bases from J, with 16 bases in between. The CDR3 loop is CASNQEGWVQPQHF. The CDR3 DNA follows: TGTGCCAGCAATCAGGAGGGGTGGGTTCAGCCCCAGCATTTT.

This clone appeared once. The CDR3 loop is CATSRTGVGTGELFF. CDR3 coding DNA: TGTGCCACCAGCCGTACAGGGGTGGGCACCGGGGAGCTGTTTTTT. This chain connects TRBV15 to TRBJ2-2; TRBD1 matches 7 bases. This CDR3 spans 15 amino acids. Germline values: CDR1 LNHNV, CDR2 YYDKDF (reference sequence). The V gene end was trimmed by 5 bases and the J gene end by 4 bases; junction bases not matched to a gene: 7.

The J gene is TRBJ2-1, the V gene TRBV20-1, with D hard to call. The CDR3 is 11 residues long. V was shortened by 1 base and J by 8 bases, with 6 bases between the two germline ends. The germline gives CDR1 DFQATT, CDR2 SNEGSKA (reference sequence). CDR3 region: CSARVVDEQFF. The DNA of the CDR3 is TGCAGTGCTAGAGTGGTCGATGAGCAGTTCTTC.

The chain recombines TRBV5-4 with TRBJ1-1, with D unresolved. V was shortened by 0 bases and J by 7 bases, with 7 bases between the two germline ends. Germline CDR1 reads SGHNT; CDR2 reads YYREEE (reference sequence). CDR3 size: 12 residues. In DNA form, the CDR3 reads TGTGCCAGCAGCTTGGGGTGGGGTGAAGCTTTCTTT. Its protein product is CASSLGWGEAFF.

The chain joins TRBV6-5 to TRBJ1-1; D is uncertain. Germline CDR1 is MNHEY and CDR2 is SVGAGI. V lost 6 bases, J lost 4 bases, and 6 bases lay in between. The CDR3 is 11 residues long. The CDR3 coding sequence is TGTGCCAGCAGCCCGGGCACTGAAGCTTTCTTT. Translating gives CASSPGTEAFF.

This chain uses TRBV11-2 with TRBJ1-6; D not resolved. The CDR3 totals 16 residues. The V end was cut by 5 bases, the J end by 4 bases, with 15 bases between. Germline CDR1 and CDR2: SGHAT and FQNNGV. The DNA for the CDR3 is TGTGCCAGCAGCCAGCGTGGCGGGCCTTATAATTCACCCCTCCACTTT. Protein product: CASSQRGGPYNSPLHF.